The source of this T cell receptor beta chain is a study of T cell changes during pregnancy in multiple sclerosis. Measured with immunoSEQ multiplex PCR; TCRdb has only the in-frame clones, and not every one. The table has about 62,000 clones, roughly 90% seen once; the top ten hold less than 3%. The V end was cut by 0 bases, the J end by 1 base, with 6 bases between. The length of the CDR3 is 14 residues. Per germline, CDR1 SGHNT and CDR2 YYREEE (reference sequence). The chain uses TRBV5-4 and TRBJ2-3; D gene uncertain. The input for sequencing was peripheral blood, taken in the second trimester of pregnancy. The origin of this receptor is a female donor in good health, enrolled as a control in a pregnancy study. The DNA of the CDR3 is TGTGCCAGCAGCTTGGACTACCGCACAGATACGCAGTATTTT. Translation: CASSLDYRTDTQYF.